The source of this TCR beta chain is a study of siplizumab effects on memory and regulatory T cells. V was cut by 2 bases and J by 2 bases, with 10 bases left in between. This CDR3 is 15 amino acids long. CDR1 and CDR2 from the germline V gene are SSHAT and FNYEAQ (reference sequence). Profiled with immunoSEQ multiplex PCR; TCRdb holds only in-frame clones, not every one. Among some 100,000 clones listed, 94% were seen once. A note on this clone: No antigen is known for it.

Study-level results: Where siplizumab was present, mappable alloreactive CD4+ clones averaged around 70% Treg-derived, compared with more than 25% in controls.

This chain joins TRBV7-7 and TRBJ1-5; D gene unclear. The sequenced sample consisted of Tregs sorted from blood. This TCR was sampled from a human donor in good health. The CDR3 reads CASSLQGRRNQPQHF. In DNA, the CDR3 is TGTGCCAGCAGCTTACAAGGGCGTCGCAATCAGCCCCAGCATTTT.